The clone carrying this T cell receptor (beta chain) appeared many times. What it recognizes is unknown. This sample was included in a study of CD8+CD57+ T cells in acquired aplastic anemia. Across the study: Mean yield of DNA from sorted CD4+ and CD8+ cells was approximately 3 ug.

The CDR3 covers 15 residues. Per the germline V gene, CDR1 is MGHRA and CDR2 is YSYEKL. V was clipped by 0 bases and J by 7 bases, with 13 bases between them. The study's findings and limits: Patients and controls shared over 25 CD8+ CDR3 sequences, which appeared highly expressed in patients and within their immunodominant clones.

Genomic DNA constituted the template upon which TCR beta VDJ and CDR3 profiling was performed. TCRdb reprocessed the reads with MiXCR, giving one entry per CDR3 protein. The repertoire includes 65,000 or so distinct CDR3 sequences, about 50% of them detected once, and 2% to 2.5% sits in the top ten. The chain carries TRBV4-1 and TRBJ1-5; D unclear. The material sequenced was sorted CD4+, CD8+, or CD8+CD57+ T cells (not recorded which) from PBMCs. The TCR sequence derives from a human donor in good health, serving as a control. CDR3 sequence (DNA): TGCGCCAGCAGCCAAGAAAAAGGGATTGGGCAGCCCCAGCATTTT. This codes for CASSQEKGIGQPQHF.